Below, 32 T cell receptor beta chains from the same sample are listed, as sequenced in a study of blood T cell repertoires in COVID-19. Measured with immunoSEQ multiplex PCR; TCRdb has only the in-frame clones, and not every one. The profile shows 9,500 to 15,000 clones, roughly nine tenths of them singletons. Sequencing was performed on peripheral blood. All receptors come from a man between 65 and 85 years old with active COVID-19.

This chain uses TRBV9 with TRBJ2-5, with 9 bases that match TRBD1. Germline trimming cut 4 bases from V and 5 bases from J; bases unmatched to any gene: 12. This CDR3 contains 16 residues. Germline V gene data show CDR1 as SGDLS and CDR2 as YYNGEE. The CDR3 DNA sequence: TGTGCCAGCAGCCCAGCCGGGACAGGGATCGGGGAGACCCAGTACTTC. Translation gives CASSPAGTGIGETQYF.

The chain employs TRBV21-1 and TRBJ2-5; TRBD2, as called in the table, went unchecked against the DNA. TRBV21-1 constitutes a pseudogene. This CDR3 spans 16 amino acids. CDR3 nucleotides: TGTGCCAGCAGCAAAGGGGGAGCGGGGGCTGAACAGACCCAGTACTTC. Encoded protein: CASSKGGAGAEQTQYF.

This chain links TRBV7-2 with TRBJ2-1; D is uncertain. Trimming shortened V by 6 bases and J by 5 bases, and 5 bases separated the two germline ends. This CDR3 region has 11 residues. Germline V gives CDR1 SGHTA, CDR2 FQGNSA. The CDR3 DNA is TGTGCCAGCAGGCGTAACAATGAGCAGTTCTTC. This sequence encodes CASRRNNEQFF.

This chain connects TRBV6-4 to TRBJ2-6; possible D gene TRBD2, 6 bases. There are 16 residues in the CDR3. The V end was cut by 4 bases, the J end by 2 bases, with 12 bases between. Germline CDR1 is MRHNA and CDR2 is SNTAGT. CDR3 amino acids: CASSGVGGPGANVLTF. The DNA for the CDR3 is TGTGCCAGCAGTGGGGTCGGGGGACCTGGGGCCAACGTCCTGACTTTC.

The chain links TRBV6-2 or TRBV6-3 to TRBJ2-7; weak D call: TRBD2 (5 bases). The germline V gene encodes CDR1 MNHEY and CDR2 SVGEGT. The CDR3 loop spans 12 amino acids. Trimming took 6 bases from V and 6 from J, leaving 12 bases between them. The chain's CDR3 is CASSETRGEQYF. As DNA, the CDR3 is TGTGCCAGCAGCGAAACCCGGGGCGAGCAGTACTTC.

The CDR3 protein is CASRDSRGTIYF. The CDR3 DNA reads TGTGCCAGCAGGGACTCACGAGGCACCATATATTTT. The chain couples TRBV11-2 to TRBJ1-3; D is uncertain. The CDR3 covers 12 residues. The germline gives CDR1 SGHAT, CDR2 FQNNGV. V was trimmed by 6 bases and J by 9 bases, leaving 12 bases between them.

The V call is TRBV3-1 (or the pseudogene TRBV3-2), the J call TRBJ2-7; D is perhaps TRBD2 (6 bases). The CDR3 runs 13 residues. Germline assignment: CDR1 LGHDT and CDR2 YNNKEL (reference sequence). Trimming pared 1 base from V and 7 bases from J, leaving 11 bases between. The DNA of the CDR3 is TGTGCCAGCAGCCAAGGAGGGGCGGGGGAGCAGTACTTC. As protein: CASSQGGAGEQYF.

The rearrangement links TRBV27 to TRBJ2-7; no clear D. The germline V and J ends were trimmed by 2 bases and 3 bases, with 14 bases remaining between them. The CDR3 is 15 residues long. Germline lookup yields CDR1 MNHEY and CDR2 SMNVEV (reference sequence). CDR3: CASSLRHHTDYEQYF. The CDR3 DNA reads TGTGCCAGCAGTTTAAGACACCACACGGACTACGAGCAGTACTTC.

As DNA, the CDR3 is TGTGCCAGCAGCCAAGGAGCGGGGGGGCCTGTAGCCTACGAGCAGTACTTC. Encoded protein: CASSQGAGGPVAYEQYF. The J gene is TRBJ2-7, the V gene TRBV7-6; the match to TRBD2 covers 10 bases. J lost 2 bases, V lost 5 bases, and 12 bases had no gene match. Looked up from germline, CDR1 is SGHVS and CDR2 is FNYEAQ. The CDR3 has 17 residues.

The chain links TRBV5-4 to TRBJ1-2, with D perhaps TRBD1 (6 bases). Germline CDR1 and CDR2: SGHNT and YYREEE (reference sequence). The CDR3 runs 13 residues. V dropped 1 base and J dropped 8 bases, with 12 bases sitting between them. The CDR3 DNA sequence: TGTGCCAGCAGCTTGACAGGGTTTTACGGCTACACCTTC. Protein sequence: CASSLTGFYGYTF.

The chain combines TRBV2 with TRBJ1-3; perhaps TRBD1 as D (5 bases). The CDR3 is 15 amino acids. Trimming took off 2 bases at V and 8 bases at J, with 16 bases between the two ends. The germline CDR1 and CDR2 sequences are SNHLY and FYNNEI. Written as DNA, the CDR3 is TGTGCCAGCAGTGAACGGTCCGTCCTAGGGGACACCATATATTTT. It specifies CASSERSVLGDTIYF.

This chain connects TRBV6-2 or TRBV6-3 to TRBJ1-1; 9 nucleotides align to TRBD1. The V gene end was trimmed by 2 bases and the J gene end by 5 bases; junction bases not matched to a gene: 6. CDR3 length: 15 residues. Per the germline V gene, CDR1 is MNHEY and CDR2 is SVGEGT. CDR3 coding DNA: TGTGCCAGCAGTTACAGGACAGGGGTAGTTACTGAAGCTTTCTTT. As protein: CASSYRTGVVTEAFF.

The chain employs TRBV4-3 and TRBJ2-2, with 7 bases lining up with TRBD1. CDR3 size: 16 residues. The germline V gene has CDR1 LGHNA and CDR2 YSLEER. J lost 0 bases, V lost 4 bases, and 5 bases had no gene match. CDR3 in DNA: TGCGCCAGCAGCCGGGAGACAGGGTCGAACACCGGGGAGCTGTTTTTT. This translates into CASSRETGSNTGELFF.

The V and J genes are TRBV4-1 and TRBJ1-2; 8 positions agree with TRBD1. V gave up 1 base and J gave up 3 bases; unmatched junction bases: 4. CDR1 and CDR2 (germline): MGHRA, YSYEKL. This CDR3 is built from 15 residues. DNA for the CDR3: TGCGCCAGCAGCCAAGCCGGGACAGGCGACTATGGCTACACCTTC. It translates to CASSQAGTGDYGYTF.

The V call is TRBV4-2, the J call TRBJ1-3, with D maybe TRBD1 (6 bases). The CDR3 is 17 amino acids. V was shortened by 3 bases and J by 3 bases, with 18 bases between the two germline ends. Germline V gives CDR1 LGHNA, CDR2 YNFKEQ. DNA for the CDR3: TGTGCCAGCAGCCAGCCCCCTGGGGGGGGCTTTGGAAACACCATATATTTT. Its protein product is CASSQPPGGGFGNTIYF.

V gene TRBV7-2 combines with J gene TRBJ2-3, with a tentative D call TRBD1 (7 bases). Germline CDR1 reads SGHTA; CDR2 reads FQGNSA. Trimming removed 5 bases at V and 5 bases at J, with 20 bases between. This CDR3 spans 16 amino acids. The CDR3 bases are TGTGCCAGCAGCATCTTCCCTAGGGGGCGGGGAGATACGCAGTATTTT. This sequence encodes CASSIFPRGRGDTQYF.

The chain employs TRBV4-3 and TRBJ1-1; tentative D call: TRBD1 (5 bases). CDR3 size: 14 residues. Germline CDR1 is LGHNA and CDR2 is YSLEER. Trimming stripped 0 bases from V and 5 bases from J, with 10 bases between. The CDR3 nucleotides read TGCGCCAGCAGCCAAGACCTAGACAGAACTGAAGCTTTCTTT. It is translated as CASSQDLDRTEAFF.

The genes are TRBV6-1 and TRBJ1-6; D is unclear. Per the germline V gene, CDR1 is MNHNS and CDR2 is SASEGT. V was cut by 3 bases and J by 8 bases, with 11 bases left in between. The CDR3 length is 14 residues. CDR3 DNA sequence: TGTGCCAGCAGTGACACTTTCGGGTATTCACCCCTCCACTTT. This translates into CASSDTFGYSPLHF.

The rearrangement uses TRBV5-5 and TRBJ2-1; 8 bases are a match to TRBD1. This CDR3 has 14 amino acids. The germline V gene encodes CDR1 SGHKS and CDR2 YYEKEE (reference sequence). V trimming: 7 bases; J trimming: 8 bases; junction bases outside the gene matches: 11. The CDR3 loop is CASGLGTGRHEQFF. DNA for the CDR3: TGTGCCAGCGGATTGGGGACAGGCAGGCATGAGCAGTTCTTC.

The chain joins TRBV10-3 to TRBJ1-5, with D perhaps matching TRBD1 (5 bases). This CDR3 is 14 amino acids long. V shed 4 bases and J shed 4 bases, with 11 bases lying between them. From germline, CDR1 is ENHRY and CDR2 SYGVKD. CDR3 sequence reads: CAISVDRSNQPQHF. The CDR3 DNA reads TGTGCCATCAGTGTCGACAGAAGTAATCAGCCCCAGCATTTT.

This sequence joins TRBV18 and TRBJ2-7; no clear D. Between the trimmed V and J ends, which lost 6 bases and 9 bases, there was a span of 15 bases. CDR1 KGHSH and CDR2 LQKENI come from the germline V gene. The CDR3 covers 12 residues. The CDR3 region has the DNA TGTGCCAGCTCTCCGAGTGGAGAGGTGCAGTACTTC. This translates into CASSPSGEVQYF.

This chain links TRBV5-1 with TRBJ2-5; 7 bases fit TRBD2. Germline trimming cut 4 bases from V and 5 bases from J; bases unmatched to any gene: 5. Germline CDR1 SGHRS, CDR2 YFSETQ. CDR3 length: 13 amino acids. CDR3 sequence (DNA): TGCGCCAGCAGCGAAAGCGGGACTGAGACCCAGTACTTC. It is translated as CASSESGTETQYF. The full variable domain, completed using reference TRBV5-1 and TRBJ2-5, is KAGVTQTPRYLIKTRGQQVTLSCSPISGHRSVSWYQQTPGQGLQFLFEYFSETQRNKGNFPGRFSGRQFSNSRSEMNVSTLELGDSALYLCASSESGTETQYFGPGTRLLVL.

This clone was seen more than once but under ten times. This chain links TRBV19 with TRBJ2-7, with 13 bases aligning to TRBD2. V shed 0 bases and J 0 bases; nucleotides not matched to a gene: 8. Germline CDR1 LNHDA, CDR2 SQIVND (reference sequence). The CDR3 totals 19 residues. In DNA form, the CDR3 reads TGTGCCAGTAGTATAGATTCTCGGACTAGCGGGAGTATCTCCTACGAGCAGTACTTC. Its protein product is CASSIDSRTSGSISYEQYF.

V gene TRBV29-1 combines with J gene TRBJ2-1, with 8 bases lining up with TRBD1. V lost 6 bases to trimming and J lost 10 bases; unmatched junction nucleotides: 8. The CDR3 has 12 amino acids. Germline V gene sequence: CDR1 SQVTM, CDR2 ANQGSEA. CDR3 sequence: CSVWTGYGEQFF. The CDR3 coding sequence is TGCAGCGTCTGGACAGGGTATGGGGAGCAGTTCTTC.

Here the CDR3 DNA reads TGTGCCAGCAGTGAACCGCCCTCGGGGCAGTTCTTC. Translated: CASSEPPSGQFF. The chain joins TRBV6-1 to TRBJ2-1, with D unclear. Germline CDR1 is MNHNS and CDR2 is SASEGT. V was shortened by 2 bases and J by 12 bases, with 11 bases between the two germline ends. The CDR3 runs 12 residues.

The chain uses TRBV29-1 and TRBJ2-1; D is perhaps TRBD1 (5 bases). Trimming removed 6 bases from V and 10 bases from J, with 13 bases in between. Germline CDR1 SQVTM, CDR2 ANQGSEA. The CDR3 is 11 amino acids. CDR3 sequence: CSVLWPGEQFF. In DNA form, the CDR3 reads TGCAGCGTCCTATGGCCAGGGGAGCAGTTCTTC.

The rearrangement links TRBV6-6 to TRBJ1-3; D is unresolved. The CDR3 contains 13 residues. The V gene's germline CDR1 is MNHNY and CDR2 SVGAGI (reference sequence). Trimming left V 6 bases short and J 4 bases short, with 10 bases between. The CDR3, as DNA: TGTGCCAGCAGGCCCCCCAGAGGAAACACCATATATTTT. The encoded protein is CASRPPRGNTIYF.

The rearrangement uses TRBV19 and TRBJ1-5; 10 bases align to TRBD1. The ends lost 6 bases at V and 4 bases at J; junction bases unmatched: 6. Per germline, CDR1 LNHDA and CDR2 SQIVND (reference sequence). This CDR3 is 15 amino acids long. The CDR3 loop is CASRRDRGSNQPQHF. The DNA for the CDR3 is TGTGCCAGTAGACGGGACAGGGGTTCGAATCAGCCCCAGCATTTT.

V gene TRBV28 combines with J gene TRBJ1-2; a possible D gene is TRBD1 (5 bases). V was pared by 3 bases and J by 7 bases, with 12 bases between. This CDR3 spans 13 amino acids. In germline, CDR1 is MDHEN, CDR2 SYDVKM. The CDR3 loop is CASSFGRAIGYTF. DNA for the CDR3: TGTGCCAGCAGTTTCGGCAGGGCGATTGGCTACACCTTC.

V usage is TRBV25-1 and J usage is TRBJ2-3, with 7 nucleotides matching TRBD1. The germline V gene has CDR1 MGHDK and CDR2 SYGVNS. The CDR3 length is 16 residues. J gave up 6 bases and V 3 bases, and 12 bases lay outside the gene matches. The CDR3 nucleotides are TGTGCCAGCAGTGACTCCCAGGACAGGTCCGCCGATACGCAGTATTTT. It yields the protein CASSDSQDRSADTQYF.

The chain has TRBV7-8 and TRBJ2-7; 10 bases align to TRBD2. J lost 5 bases, V lost 1 base, and 5 bases had no gene match. The germline V gene has CDR1 SGHVS and CDR2 FQNEAQ. The CDR3 length is 15 residues. CDR3 coding DNA: TGTGCCAGCAGCTTAGTTCTAGCGGGAGTCCACGAGCAGTACTTC. Translation: CASSLVLAGVHEQYF.

This chain uses TRBV6-5 with TRBJ1-2; D unclear. Trimming shortened V by 0 bases and J by 8 bases, and 19 bases separated the two germline ends. CDR1 is MNHEY and CDR2 is SVGAGI in the germline V gene. This CDR3 has 16 residues. CDR3 in DNA: TGTGCCAGCAGTTACTCGATGACGGGGAGAGGTCAAGGCTACACCTTC. Its protein product is CASSYSMTGRGQGYTF.